The 6 T cell receptor beta chains reported below all come from one sample, sequenced in a study of blood T cell repertoires in COVID-19. TCRdb keeps only in-frame clones here, not all; method: immunoSEQ multiplex PCR. The sample includes 57,000 or so clones, 85% seen only once; the top ten take 5% to 6%. The sample taken for sequencing was peripheral blood. These TCRs come from a man between 65 and 85 years old with acute or convalescent COVID-19.

CDR3 coding DNA: TGTGCCAGCAGTGACATCCACTACAATGAGCAGTTCTTC. Encoded protein: CASSDIHYNEQFF. This chain uses TRBV6-1 with TRBJ2-1; D not resolved. Per the germline V gene, CDR1 is MNHNS and CDR2 is SASEGT. This CDR3 spans 13 amino acids. Trimming removed 3 bases from V and 3 bases from J, with 6 bases in between.

The gene calls are TRBV5-1 and TRBJ2-1; 7 bases match TRBD2. The germline V gene encodes CDR1 SGHRS and CDR2 YFSETQ. Losses at the gene ends were 1 base for V and 8 bases for J; bases not matched to a gene: 6. The CDR3 runs to 14 residues. CDR3 sequence reads: CASSLIAAGDEQFF. As DNA, the CDR3 is TGCGCCAGCAGCTTGATTGCCGCGGGGGATGAGCAGTTCTTC.

This sequence joins TRBV10-3 and TRBJ2-2; 9 nucleotides line up with TRBD2. This CDR3 comprises 18 residues. Trimming took 0 bases from V and 3 from J; bases not matched to a gene: 8. Germline CDR1 ENHRY, CDR2 SYGVKD. This chain's CDR3 is CAISESGAGGPHTGELFF. The CDR3 region has the DNA TGTGCCATCAGTGAGTCTGGCGCGGGGGGGCCACACACCGGGGAGCTGTTTTTT.

The chain carries TRBV6-5 and TRBJ2-5; TRBD1 agrees at 7 bases. Per germline, CDR1 MNHEY and CDR2 SVGAGI. Losses at the gene ends were 9 bases for V and 5 bases for J; bases not matched to a gene: 6. The CDR3 runs to 12 residues. CDR3 residues: CASRQGWETQYF. Written as DNA, the CDR3 is TGTGCCAGTAGACAGGGTTGGGAGACCCAGTACTTC.

This clone showed up just once. This chain connects TRBV7-8 to TRBJ2-2; D is possibly TRBD2 (6 bases). V gave up 4 bases and J gave up 1 base, with 16 bases separating them. Germline V gene data show CDR1 as SGHVS and CDR2 as FQNEAQ. The CDR3 contains 17 residues. The CDR3 nucleotides read TGTGCCAGCAGCTCCCGGTGGGACTCCCTGAACACCGGGGAGCTGTTTTTT. Translated, it gives CASSSRWDSLNTGELFF.

This sequence joins TRBV7-9 and TRBJ2-7; 8 bases match TRBD1. V lost 2 bases, J lost 4 bases, and 10 bases stayed unmatched. The CDR3 loop spans 16 amino acids. Germline lookup yields CDR1 SEHNR and CDR2 FQNEAQ (reference sequence). This CDR3 is CASSLSQGAAVYEQYF. The DNA of the CDR3 is TGTGCCAGCAGCTTAAGCCAGGGGGCCGCAGTTTACGAGCAGTACTTC.